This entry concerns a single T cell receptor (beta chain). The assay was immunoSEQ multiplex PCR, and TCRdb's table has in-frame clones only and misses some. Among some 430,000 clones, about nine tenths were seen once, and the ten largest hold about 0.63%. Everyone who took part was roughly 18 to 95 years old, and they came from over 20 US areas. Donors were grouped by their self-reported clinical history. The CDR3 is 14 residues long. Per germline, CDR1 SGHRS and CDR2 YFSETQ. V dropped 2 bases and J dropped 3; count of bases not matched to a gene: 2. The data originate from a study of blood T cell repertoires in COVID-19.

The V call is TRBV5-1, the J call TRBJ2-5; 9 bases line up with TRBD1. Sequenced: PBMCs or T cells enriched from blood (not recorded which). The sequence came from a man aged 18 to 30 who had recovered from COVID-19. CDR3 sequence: CASSLQGAEETQYF. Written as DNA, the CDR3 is TGCGCCAGCAGCTTACAGGGGGCAGAAGAGACCCAGTACTTC.